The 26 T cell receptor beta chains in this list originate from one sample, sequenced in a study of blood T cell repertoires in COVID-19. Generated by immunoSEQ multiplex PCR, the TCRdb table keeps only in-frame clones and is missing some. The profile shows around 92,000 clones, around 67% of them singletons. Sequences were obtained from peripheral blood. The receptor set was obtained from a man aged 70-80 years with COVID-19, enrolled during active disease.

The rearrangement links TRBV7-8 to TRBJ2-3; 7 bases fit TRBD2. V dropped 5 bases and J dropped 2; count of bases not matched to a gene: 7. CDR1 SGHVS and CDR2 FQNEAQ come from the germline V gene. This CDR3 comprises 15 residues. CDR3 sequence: CASSDRGGHTDTQYF. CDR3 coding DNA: TGTGCCAGCAGCGACCGGGGAGGGCACACAGATACGCAGTATTTT. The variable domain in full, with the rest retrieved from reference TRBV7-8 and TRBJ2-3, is GAGVSQSPRYKVAKRGQDVALRCDPISGHVSLFWYQQALGQGPEFLTYFQNEAQLDKSGLPSDRFFAERPEGSVSTLKIQRTQQEDSAVYLCASSDRGGHTDTQYFGPGTRLTVL.

CDR3 region: CSVARGNNEQFF. CDR3 sequence (DNA): TGCAGCGTAGCCCGCGGGAACAATGAGCAGTTCTTC. The V gene is TRBV29-1, the J gene TRBJ2-1, with D tentatively TRBD2 (6 bases). The CDR3 spans 12 residues. Trimming stripped 6 bases from V and 5 bases from J, with 11 bases between. The germline V gene encodes CDR1 SQVTM and CDR2 ANQGSEA.

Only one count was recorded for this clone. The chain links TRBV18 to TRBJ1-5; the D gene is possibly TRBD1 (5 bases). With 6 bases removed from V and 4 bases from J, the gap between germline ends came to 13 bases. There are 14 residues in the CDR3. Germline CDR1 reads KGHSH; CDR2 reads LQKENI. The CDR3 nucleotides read TGTGCCAGCTCTACAGACAGTACAAATCAGCCCCAGCATTTT. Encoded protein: CASSTDSTNQPQHF.

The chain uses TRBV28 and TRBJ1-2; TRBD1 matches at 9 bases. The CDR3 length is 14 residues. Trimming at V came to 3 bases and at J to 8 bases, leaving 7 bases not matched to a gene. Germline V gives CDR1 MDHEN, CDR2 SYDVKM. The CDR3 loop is CASSFATGGLGYTF. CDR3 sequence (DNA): TGTGCCAGCAGTTTTGCCACAGGGGGCTTAGGCTACACCTTC.

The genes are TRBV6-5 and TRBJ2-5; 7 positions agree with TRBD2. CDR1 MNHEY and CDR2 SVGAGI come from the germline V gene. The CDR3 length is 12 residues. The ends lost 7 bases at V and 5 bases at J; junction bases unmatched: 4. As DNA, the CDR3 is TGTGCCAGCAAACCCGGGGGGGAGACCCAGTACTTC. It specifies CASKPGGETQYF.

CDR3 coding DNA: TGCGCCAGCAGCCGCGGGACAGGGGGCGACTGGGGCACTGAAGCTTTCTTT. It is translated as CASSRGTGGDWGTEAFF. V is TRBV5-1 and J is TRBJ1-1; TRBD1 matches 12 bases. V dropped 4 bases and J dropped 4; count of bases not matched to a gene: 11. Germline values: CDR1 SGHRS, CDR2 YFSETQ. CDR3 length: 17 amino acids. Supplemented by reference TRBV5-1 and TRBJ1-1, the full variable domain reads KAGVTQTPRYLIKTRGQQVTLSCSPISGHRSVSWYQQTPGQGLQFLFEYFSETQRNKGNFPGRFSGRQFSNSRSEMNVSTLELGDSALYLCASSRGTGGDWGTEAFFGQGTRLTVV.

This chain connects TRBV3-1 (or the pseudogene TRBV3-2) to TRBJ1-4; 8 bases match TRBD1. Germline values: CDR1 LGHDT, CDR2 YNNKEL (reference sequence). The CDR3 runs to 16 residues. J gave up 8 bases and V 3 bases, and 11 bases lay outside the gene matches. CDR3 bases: TGTGCCAGCAGCCATGTTCAGGGGGCGGGTCGCGAAAAACTGTTTTTT. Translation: CASSHVQGAGREKLFF.

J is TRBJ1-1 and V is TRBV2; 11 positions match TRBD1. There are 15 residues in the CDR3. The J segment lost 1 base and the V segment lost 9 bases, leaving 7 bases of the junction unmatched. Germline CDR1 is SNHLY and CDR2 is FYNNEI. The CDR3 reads CASNRDRGSNTEAFF. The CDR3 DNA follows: TGTGCCAGTAACCGGGACAGGGGGTCGAACACTGAAGCTTTCTTT.

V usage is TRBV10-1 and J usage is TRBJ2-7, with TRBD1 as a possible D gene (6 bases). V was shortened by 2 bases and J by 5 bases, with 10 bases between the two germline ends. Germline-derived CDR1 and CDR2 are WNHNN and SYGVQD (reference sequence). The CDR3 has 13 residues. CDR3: CASSEGGLDEQYF. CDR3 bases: TGCGCCAGCAGTGAGGGGGGCTTGGACGAGCAGTACTTC.

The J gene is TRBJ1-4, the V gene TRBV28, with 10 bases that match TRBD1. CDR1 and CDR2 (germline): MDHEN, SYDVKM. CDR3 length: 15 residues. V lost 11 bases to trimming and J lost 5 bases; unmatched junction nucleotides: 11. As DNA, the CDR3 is TGTGCCCTACGAAGACAGGGGGCGCCCAATGAAAAACTGTTTTTT. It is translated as CALRRQGAPNEKLFF.

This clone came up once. In DNA, the CDR3 is TGTGCCACCAGTGACCGGAGGGATGAGCAGTTCTTC. It specifies CATSDRRDEQFF. The chain links TRBV24-1 to TRBJ2-1; D possibly corresponds to TRBD2 (6 bases). V lost 4 bases and J lost 8, with 8 bases in between. The CDR3 sequence is 12 residues long. Per the germline V gene, CDR1 is KGHDR and CDR2 is SFDVKD.

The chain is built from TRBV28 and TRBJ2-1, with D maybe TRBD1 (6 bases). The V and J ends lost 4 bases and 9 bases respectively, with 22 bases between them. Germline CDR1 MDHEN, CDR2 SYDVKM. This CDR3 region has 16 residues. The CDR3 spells CASSSGVAGPGGEQFF. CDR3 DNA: TGTGCCAGCAGTTCAGGGGTGGCGGGCCCTGGGGGTGAGCAGTTCTTC.

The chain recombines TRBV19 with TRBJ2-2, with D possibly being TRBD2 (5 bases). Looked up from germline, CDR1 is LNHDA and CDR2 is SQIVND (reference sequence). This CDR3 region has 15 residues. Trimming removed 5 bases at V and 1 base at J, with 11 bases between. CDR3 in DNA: TGTGCCAGTAGTGAAGGACTTTTGAACACCGGGGAGCTGTTTTTT. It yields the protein CASSEGLLNTGELFF.

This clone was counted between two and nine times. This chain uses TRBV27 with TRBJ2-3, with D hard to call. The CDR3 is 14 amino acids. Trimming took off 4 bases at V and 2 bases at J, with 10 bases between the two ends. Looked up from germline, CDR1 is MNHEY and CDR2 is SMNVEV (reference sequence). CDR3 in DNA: TGTGCCAGCAGTTATGAACATAACACAGATACGCAGTATTTT. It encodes CASSYEHNTDTQYF.

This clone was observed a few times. This CDR3 is CASSFGQGARIGELFF. As DNA, the CDR3 is TGCGCCAGCAGCTTCGGACAGGGGGCGAGGATCGGGGAGCTGTTTTTT. This rearrangement joins TRBV5-1 to TRBJ2-2, with 11 bases matching TRBD1. V trimming: 2 bases; J trimming: 7 bases; junction bases outside the gene matches: 7. The germline V gene encodes CDR1 SGHRS and CDR2 YFSETQ. The CDR3 length is 16 residues.

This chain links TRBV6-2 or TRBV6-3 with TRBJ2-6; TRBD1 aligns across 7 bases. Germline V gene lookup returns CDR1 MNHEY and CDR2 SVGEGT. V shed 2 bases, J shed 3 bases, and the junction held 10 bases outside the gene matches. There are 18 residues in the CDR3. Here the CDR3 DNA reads TGTGCCAGCAGTTACCCGACAGGGTACCCCCTTGGGGCCAACGTCCTGACTTTC. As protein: CASSYPTGYPLGANVLTF.

The CDR3 region is CASSRDRDYGYTF. The CDR3 DNA sequence: TGTGCCAGCAGTAGAGACAGGGACTATGGCTACACCTTC. The rearrangement joins TRBV27 to TRBJ1-2; 7 bases fit TRBD1. Losses at the gene ends were 5 bases for V and 3 bases for J; bases not matched to a gene: 3. The CDR3 spans 13 residues. The germline CDR1 and CDR2 sequences are MNHEY and SMNVEV (reference sequence).

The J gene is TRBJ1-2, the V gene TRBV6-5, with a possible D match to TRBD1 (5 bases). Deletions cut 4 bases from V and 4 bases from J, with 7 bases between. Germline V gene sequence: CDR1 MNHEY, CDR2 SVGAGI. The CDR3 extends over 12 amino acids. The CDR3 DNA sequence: TGTGCCAGCAGTTGGGGGGGCTATGGCTACACCTTC. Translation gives CASSWGGYGYTF.

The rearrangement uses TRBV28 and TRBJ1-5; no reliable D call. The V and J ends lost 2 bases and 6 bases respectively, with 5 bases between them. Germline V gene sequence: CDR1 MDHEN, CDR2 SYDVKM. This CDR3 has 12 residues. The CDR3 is CASSLPGQPQHF. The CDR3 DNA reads TGTGCCAGCAGTTTACCGGGTCAGCCCCAGCATTTT.

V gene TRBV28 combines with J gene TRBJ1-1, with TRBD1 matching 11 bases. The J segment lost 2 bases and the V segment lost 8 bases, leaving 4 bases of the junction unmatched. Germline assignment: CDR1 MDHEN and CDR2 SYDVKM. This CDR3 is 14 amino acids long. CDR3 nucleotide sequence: TGTGCCAGCCGGACAGGGGGCACTAACACTGAAGCTTTCTTT. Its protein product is CASRTGGTNTEAFF. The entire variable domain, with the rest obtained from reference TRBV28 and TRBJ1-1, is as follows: DVKVTQSSRYLVKRTGEKVFLECVQDMDHENMFWYRQDPGLGLRLIYFSYDVKMKEKGDIPEGYSVSREKKERFSLILESASTNQTSMYLCASRTGGTNTEAFFGQGTRLTVV.

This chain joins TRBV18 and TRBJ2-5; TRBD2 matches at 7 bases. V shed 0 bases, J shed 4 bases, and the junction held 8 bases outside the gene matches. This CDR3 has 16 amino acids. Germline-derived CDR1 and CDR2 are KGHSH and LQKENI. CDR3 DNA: TGTGCCAGCTCACCACCAGTGGGACTACTCGGAGAGACCCAGTACTTC. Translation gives CASSPPVGLLGETQYF.

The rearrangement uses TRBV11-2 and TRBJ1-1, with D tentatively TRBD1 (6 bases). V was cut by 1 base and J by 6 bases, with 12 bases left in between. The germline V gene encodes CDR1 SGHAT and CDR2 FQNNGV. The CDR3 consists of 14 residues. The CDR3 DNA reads TGTGCCAGCAGCTTAGTGTTCACAGGGTCTGAAGCTTTCTTT. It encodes CASSLVFTGSEAFF.

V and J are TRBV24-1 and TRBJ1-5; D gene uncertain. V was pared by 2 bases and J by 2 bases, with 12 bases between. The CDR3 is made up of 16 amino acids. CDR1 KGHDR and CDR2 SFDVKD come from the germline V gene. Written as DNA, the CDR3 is TGTGCCACCAGTGATTGGGGAGGTAGCGGCAATCAGCCCCAGCATTTT. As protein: CATSDWGGSGNQPQHF.

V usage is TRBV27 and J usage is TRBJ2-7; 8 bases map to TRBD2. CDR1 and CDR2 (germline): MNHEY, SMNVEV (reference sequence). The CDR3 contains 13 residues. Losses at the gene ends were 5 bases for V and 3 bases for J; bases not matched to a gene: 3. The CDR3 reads CASSRAGGYEQYF. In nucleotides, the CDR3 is TGTGCCAGCAGTCGTGCGGGAGGCTACGAGCAGTACTTC.

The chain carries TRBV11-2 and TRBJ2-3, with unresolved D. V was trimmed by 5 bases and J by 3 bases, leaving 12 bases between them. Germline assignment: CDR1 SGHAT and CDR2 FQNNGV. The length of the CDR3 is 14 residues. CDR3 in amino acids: CASSPLVVTDTQYF. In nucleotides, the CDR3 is TGTGCCAGCAGCCCCTTAGTCGTTACAGATACGCAGTATTTT.

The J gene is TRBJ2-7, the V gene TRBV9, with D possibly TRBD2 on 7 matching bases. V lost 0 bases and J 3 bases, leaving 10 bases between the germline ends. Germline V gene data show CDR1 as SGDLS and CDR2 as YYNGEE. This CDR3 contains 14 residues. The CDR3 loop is CASSVGGGLYEQYF. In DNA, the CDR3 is TGTGCCAGCAGCGTAGGGGGGGGCCTCTACGAGCAGTACTTC.